Sequencing of this T cell receptor beta chain was carried out in a study of beta chain features in type 1 diabetes. This clone was counted only a few times. CDR1 and CDR2 (germline): LNHNV, YYDKDF (reference sequence). CDR3 length: 17 amino acids. V was pared by 6 bases and J by 3 bases, with 15 bases of the junction left unmatched. Expressed TCRB transcripts were sequenced, since all the RNA that had been isolated was reverse transcribed. The repertoire was sequenced with immunoSEQ multiplex PCR; TCRdb's copy has only in-frame clones and lacks some. The sample includes around 300,000 clones, approximately 8% of them seen just once.

This chain links TRBV15 with TRBJ1-2; 8 bases agree with TRBD1. The TCR was taken from a woman younger than 35 in good health. The specimen was central memory CD4+ T cells from blood. CDR3: CATSQGQDMLLDYGYTF. DNA of the CDR3: TGTGCCACCAGTCAGGGACAGGACATGCTCCTGGACTATGGCTACACCTTC.